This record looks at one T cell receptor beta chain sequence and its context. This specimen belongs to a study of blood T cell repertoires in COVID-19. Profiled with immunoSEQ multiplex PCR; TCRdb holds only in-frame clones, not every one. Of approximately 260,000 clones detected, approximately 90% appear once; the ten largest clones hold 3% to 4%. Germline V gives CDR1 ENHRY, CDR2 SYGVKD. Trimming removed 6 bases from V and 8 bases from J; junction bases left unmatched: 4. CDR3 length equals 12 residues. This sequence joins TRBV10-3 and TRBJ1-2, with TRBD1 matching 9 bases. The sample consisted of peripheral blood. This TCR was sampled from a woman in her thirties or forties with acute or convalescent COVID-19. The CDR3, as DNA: TGTGCCATCAGAGAACAGGGGGCAGGCTACACCTTC. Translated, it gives CAIREQGAGYTF.